Listed here are 2 T cell receptor beta chains from one sample, sequenced in a study of early T cells in non-severe SARS-CoV-2 infection. TCRdb called the 5' RACE reads again in MiXCR, with one record for every CDR3 protein. There are some 36,000 distinct CDR3 sequences in the sample; about 6.8% occur only once, and 24% lies in the top ten. Here the sequenced sample was whole blood, taken at baseline. These receptors were collected from an adult who was a healthcare worker with PCR-confirmed SARS-CoV-2 infection or an uninfected control (not recorded which).

V gene TRBV7-2 combines with J gene TRBJ2-7; 11 bases agree with TRBD2. Per the germline V gene, CDR1 is SGHTA and CDR2 is FQGNSA. The J segment lost 0 bases and the V segment lost 5 bases, leaving 6 bases of the junction unmatched. This CDR3 has 16 residues. CDR3 bases: TGTGCCAGCAGCCGACTAGCGGGGCTGAGCTCCTACGAGCAGTACTTC. Translated: CASSRLAGLSSYEQYF.

This chain links TRBV3-2 with TRBJ1-2; the tabulated D call, TRBD1, remains unverified against the DNA. TRBV3-2 is labeled a pseudogene. The CDR3 totals 15 residues. The CDR3 DNA sequence: TGTGCCAGCAGCCAAGGGGGCAGGGGAAACTATGGCTACACCTTC. This sequence encodes CASSQGGRGNYGYTF.